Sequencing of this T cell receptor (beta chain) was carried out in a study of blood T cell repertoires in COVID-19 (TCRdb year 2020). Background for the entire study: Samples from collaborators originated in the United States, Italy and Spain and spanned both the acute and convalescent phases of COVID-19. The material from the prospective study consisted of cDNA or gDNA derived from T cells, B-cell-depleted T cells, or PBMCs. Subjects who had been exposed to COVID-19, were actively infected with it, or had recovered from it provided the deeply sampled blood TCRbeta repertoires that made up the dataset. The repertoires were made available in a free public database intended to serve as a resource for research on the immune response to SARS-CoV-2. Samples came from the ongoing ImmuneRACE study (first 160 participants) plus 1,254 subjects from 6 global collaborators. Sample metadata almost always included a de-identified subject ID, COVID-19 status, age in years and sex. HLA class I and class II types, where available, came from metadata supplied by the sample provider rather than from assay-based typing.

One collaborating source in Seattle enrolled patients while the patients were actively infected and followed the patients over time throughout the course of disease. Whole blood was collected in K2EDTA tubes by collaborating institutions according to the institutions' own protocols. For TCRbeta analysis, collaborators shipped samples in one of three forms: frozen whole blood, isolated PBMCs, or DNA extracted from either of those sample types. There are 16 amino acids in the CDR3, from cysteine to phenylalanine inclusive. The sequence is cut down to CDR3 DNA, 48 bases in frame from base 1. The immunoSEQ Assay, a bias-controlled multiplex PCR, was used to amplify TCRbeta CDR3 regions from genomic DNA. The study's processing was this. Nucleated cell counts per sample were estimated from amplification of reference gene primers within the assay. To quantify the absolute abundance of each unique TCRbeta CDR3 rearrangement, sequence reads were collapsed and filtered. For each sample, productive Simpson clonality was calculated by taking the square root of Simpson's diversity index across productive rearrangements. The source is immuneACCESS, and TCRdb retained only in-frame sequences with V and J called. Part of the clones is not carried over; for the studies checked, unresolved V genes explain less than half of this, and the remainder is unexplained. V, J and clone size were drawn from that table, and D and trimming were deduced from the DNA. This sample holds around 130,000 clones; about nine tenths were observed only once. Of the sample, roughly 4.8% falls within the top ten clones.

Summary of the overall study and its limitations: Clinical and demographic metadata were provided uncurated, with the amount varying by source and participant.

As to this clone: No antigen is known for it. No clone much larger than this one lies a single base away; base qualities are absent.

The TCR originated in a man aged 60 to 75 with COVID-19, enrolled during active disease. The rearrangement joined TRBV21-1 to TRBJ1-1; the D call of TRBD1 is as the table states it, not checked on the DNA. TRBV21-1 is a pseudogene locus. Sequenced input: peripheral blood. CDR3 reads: CASSHGPTGVNTEAFF. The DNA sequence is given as TGTGCCAGCAGCCACGGACCGACAGGGGTGAACACTGAAGCTTTCTTT.